These 25 T cell receptor beta chains were sequenced from one sample in a study of T cell responses to AZD1222 COVID-19 vaccine. The table came from immunoSEQ multiplex PCR; TCRdb's copy has only in-frame clones and leaves some out. The top ten clones hold around 0.6% of a sample with 250,000 to 300,000 clones, 90% to 95% of them seen once. Specimen: peripheral blood, collected 28 days after the second AZD1222 dose. The receptors shown here come from an adult who received the AZD1222 COVID-19 vaccine.

The chain carries TRBV5-4 and TRBJ2-3, with TRBD1 as a possible D gene (6 bases). The CDR3 is 15 amino acids. The germline V and J ends were trimmed by 4 bases and 2 bases, with 14 bases remaining between them. The germline CDR1 and CDR2 sequences are SGHNT and YYREEE (reference sequence). The CDR3 nucleotides read TGTGCCAGCAGCGGATTAGACAGGAACACAGATACGCAGTATTTT. The encoded protein is CASSGLDRNTDTQYF.

The chain joins TRBV12-3 or TRBV12-4 to TRBJ2-7; D gene uncertain. V was pared by 3 bases and J by 7 bases, with 13 bases between. The CDR3 has 13 residues. The CDR3 DNA is TGTGCCAGCAGTTTCCGGGTTTTGGGTGAGCAGTACTTC. It encodes CASSFRVLGEQYF.

The chain uses TRBV3-1 (or the pseudogene TRBV3-2) and TRBJ2-1; no firm D call. The CDR3 loop spans 15 amino acids. Trimming cost V 1 base and J 0 bases, with 7 bases left between them. Per the germline V gene, CDR1 is LGHDT and CDR2 is YNNKEL (reference sequence). The CDR3 DNA reads TGTGCCAGCAGCCAAGGCTGGAGCTCCTACAATGAGCAGTTCTTC. Amino acid sequence: CASSQGWSSYNEQFF.

The chain links TRBV6-5 to TRBJ1-5; tentative D call: TRBD1 (5 bases). This CDR3 contains 14 residues. The V end lost 6 bases, the J end lost 0 bases, and 9 bases lay between the germline ends. In germline, CDR1 is MNHEY, CDR2 SVGAGI. The CDR3 bases are TGTGCCAGCAGGACAGAATATAGCAATCAGCCCCAGCATTTT. Amino acids: CASRTEYSNQPQHF.

The V call is TRBV10-3, the J call TRBJ2-1, with 9 bases lining up with TRBD2. The CDR3 length is 17 residues. V gave up 1 base and J gave up 4 bases; unmatched junction bases: 8. Germline V gene sequence: CDR1 ENHRY, CDR2 SYGVKD. The CDR3: CAISEWPSGTDYNEQFF. CDR3 nucleotide sequence: TGTGCCATCAGTGAGTGGCCTAGCGGGACTGATTACAATGAGCAGTTCTTC.

The genes are TRBV12-3 or TRBV12-4 and TRBJ1-6; no reliable D call. The CDR3 extends over 13 amino acids. V dropped 4 bases and J dropped 7 bases, with 8 bases sitting between them. The CDR3 DNA reads TGTGCCAGCAGTTGGACTCAAAATTCACCCCTCCACTTT. This translates into CASSWTQNSPLHF.

This clone was picked up one time. The chain joins TRBV5-1 to TRBJ1-6, with TRBD1 matching over 7 bases. This CDR3 is built from 14 residues. Germline V gene lookup returns CDR1 SGHRS and CDR2 YFSETQ. V was clipped by 4 bases and J by 7 bases; unmatched bases: 5. The CDR3 sequence is CASSPRGDNSPLHF. The CDR3 coding sequence is TGCGCCAGCAGCCCCAGGGGGGACAATTCACCCCTCCACTTT. Looking up the rest from reference TRBV5-1 and TRBJ1-6 gives the full variable domain: KAGVTQTPRYLIKTRGQQVTLSCSPISGHRSVSWYQQTPGQGLQFLFEYFSETQRNKGNFPGRFSGRQFSNSRSEMNVSTLELGDSALYLCASSPRGDNSPLHFGNGTRLTVT.

V and J are TRBV6-5 and TRBJ1-5; perhaps TRBD1 as D (5 bases). V shed 7 bases and J shed 0 bases, with 13 bases lying between them. The CDR3 has 15 amino acids. In germline, CDR1 is MNHEY, CDR2 SVGAGI. The CDR3 is CASTVGHNSNQPQHF. DNA for the CDR3: TGTGCCAGCACAGTCGGACACAATAGCAATCAGCCCCAGCATTTT.

The rearrangement uses TRBV29-1 and TRBJ2-7; possible D gene TRBD1, 5 bases. The CDR3 consists of 13 residues. From germline, CDR1 is SQVTM and CDR2 ANQGSEA. Trimming pared 7 bases from V and 2 bases from J, leaving 15 bases between. CDR3 sequence: CSGGQGSTYEQYF. For the CDR3, the DNA is TGCAGCGGGGGCCAAGGCAGCACCTACGAGCAGTACTTC.

Only one count was recorded for this clone. The rearrangement uses TRBV5-1 and TRBJ2-7, with D uncertain. The CDR3 spans 13 residues. In germline, CDR1 is SGHRS, CDR2 YFSETQ. V shed 4 bases and J shed 1 base, with 9 bases lying between them. The CDR3 is CASSTGASYEQYF. CDR3 coding DNA: TGCGCCAGCAGCACCGGAGCTTCCTACGAGCAGTACTTC. Variable domain in full (rest from reference TRBV5-1 and TRBJ2-7): KAGVTQTPRYLIKTRGQQVTLSCSPISGHRSVSWYQQTPGQGLQFLFEYFSETQRNKGNFPGRFSGRQFSNSRSEMNVSTLELGDSALYLCASSTGASYEQYFGPGTRLTVT.

The rearrangement links TRBV5-1 to TRBJ1-5, with D possibly matching TRBD1 (5 bases). Germline V gene lookup returns CDR1 SGHRS and CDR2 YFSETQ. The CDR3 loop spans 13 amino acids. Between the trimmed V and J ends, which lost 7 bases and 5 bases, there was a span of 13 bases. CDR3 sequence (DNA): TGCGCCAGCTCTGTAGACAGCTATCAGCCCCAGCATTTT. Protein: CASSVDSYQPQHF.

This chain uses TRBV7-2 with TRBJ1-6; D possibly corresponds to TRBD1 (5 bases). V was clipped by 5 bases and J by 10 bases, with 15 bases between them. Germline values: CDR1 SGHTA, CDR2 FQGNSA. The CDR3 spans 14 residues. The CDR3 spells CASSLGRAGSPLHF. CDR3 DNA sequence: TGTGCCAGCAGCCTGGGCAGGGCCGGGTCACCCCTCCACTTT. Full variable domain (missing parts from reference TRBV7-2 and TRBJ1-6): GAGVSQSPSNKVTEKGKDVELRCDPISGHTALYWYRQSLGQGLEFLIYFQGNSAPDKSGLPSDRFSAERTGGSVSTLTIQRTQQEDSAVYLCASSLGRAGSPLHFGNGTRLTVT.

The V gene is TRBV4-1, the J gene TRBJ1-5; D remains unclear. Per the germline V gene, CDR1 is MGHRA and CDR2 is YSYEKL. Trimming pared 0 bases from V and 9 bases from J, leaving 12 bases between. The CDR3 totals 14 residues. This CDR3 reads CASSQDKPRWPQHF. CDR3 coding DNA: TGCGCCAGCAGCCAAGATAAGCCCCGGTGGCCCCAGCATTTT.

The genes are TRBV6-5 and TRBJ2-1; 11 nucleotides align to TRBD2. V was clipped by 2 bases and J by 8 bases; unmatched bases: 5. The CDR3 runs 15 residues. Germline CDR1 reads MNHEY; CDR2 reads SVGAGI. The CDR3 DNA follows: TGTGCCAGCAGTTACCGACTAGCGGGGTTCGATGAGCAGTTCTTC. Protein: CASSYRLAGFDEQFF.

The table lists this clone with a count of one. The chain has TRBV29-1 and TRBJ2-1, with TRBD2 matching 9 bases. The CDR3 consists of 12 residues. Germline lookup yields CDR1 SQVTM and CDR2 ANQGSEA. Trimming removed 4 bases from V and 14 bases from J; junction bases left unmatched: 9. The CDR3 DNA follows: TGCAGCGTTGCCCCCACTAGCGGGCGAGAGTTCTTC. This translates into CSVAPTSGREFF.

The chain recombines TRBV9 with TRBJ1-6, with TRBD1 as a possible D gene (5 bases). CDR3 size: 13 residues. The ends were cut back, 9 bases at V and 5 bases at J, with 12 bases in the middle. Germline values: CDR1 SGDLS, CDR2 YYNGEE. The chain's CDR3 is CATPSGDNSPLHF. The CDR3 region has the DNA TGTGCCACCCCTTCGGGGGATAATTCACCCCTCCACTTT.

The chain employs TRBV9 and TRBJ1-2; no definite D call. With 3 bases removed from V and 8 bases from J, the gap between germline ends came to 14 bases. CDR3 size: 13 residues. In germline, CDR1 is SGDLS, CDR2 YYNGEE. The CDR3 region has the DNA TGTGCCAGCAGCGCCGGACTAGGAGGAGGCTACACCTTC. As protein: CASSAGLGGGYTF. Full variable domain (outside the CDR3, taken from reference TRBV9 and TRBJ1-2): DSGVTQTPKHLITATGQRVTLRCSPRSGDLSVYWYQQSLDQGLQFLIQYYNGEERAKGNILERFSAQQFPDLHSELNLSSLELGDSALYFCASSAGLGGGYTFGSGTRLTVV.

The chain joins TRBV2 to TRBJ2-7; possible D gene TRBD1, 6 bases. The germline CDR1 and CDR2 sequences are SNHLY and FYNNEI. The CDR3 extends over 11 amino acids. Trimming removed 8 bases at V and 7 bases at J, with 12 bases between. CDR3: CASQRGQEQYF. The DNA for the CDR3 is TGTGCCAGCCAGAGGGGACAAGAGCAGTACTTC.

The gene calls are TRBV6-5 and TRBJ1-4, with D uncertain. There are 13 residues in the CDR3. Germline CDR1 and CDR2: MNHEY and SVGAGI. The germline V and J ends were trimmed by 2 bases and 8 bases, with 9 bases remaining between them. CDR3 sequence (DNA): TGTGCCAGCAGTTACAGGGATAGGGAAAAACTGTTTTTT. It encodes CASSYRDREKLFF.

The chain is built from TRBV4-2 and TRBJ2-7, with 10 bases matching TRBD2. The CDR3 contains 16 residues. Trimming removed 0 bases from V and 2 bases from J; junction bases left unmatched: 4. CDR1 is LGHNA, CDR2 YNFKEQ, per germline. The CDR3 sequence is CASSQDSGGTPYEQYF. The CDR3 DNA sequence: TGTGCCAGCAGCCAAGATAGCGGGGGGACTCCCTACGAGCAGTACTTC.

V gene TRBV4-1 combines with J gene TRBJ1-5; possibly TRBD1 for D (6 bases). V dropped 1 base and J dropped 4 bases, with 11 bases sitting between them. The germline V gene has CDR1 MGHRA and CDR2 YSYEKL. This CDR3 spans 15 amino acids. The CDR3 DNA reads TGCGCCAGCAGCCAAGTAGGGGGGAAAAATCAGCCCCAGCATTTT. This encodes CASSQVGGKNQPQHF.

This rearrangement joins TRBV9 to TRBJ2-7; 7 nucleotides line up with TRBD2. Trimming at V came to 0 bases and at J to 2 bases, leaving 17 bases not matched to a gene. This CDR3 is 19 amino acids long. Germline CDR1 SGDLS, CDR2 YYNGEE. Here the CDR3 DNA reads TGTGCCAGCAGCGTAGGGGCCCCCCGCCGGTTGCGGGAGCCCTACGAGCAGTACTTC. It specifies CASSVGAPRRLREPYEQYF.

The rearrangement uses TRBV6-4 and TRBJ2-7, with D perhaps matching TRBD2 (6 bases). This CDR3 contains 13 residues. Germline lookup yields CDR1 MRHNA and CDR2 SNTAGT. V shed 3 bases and J shed 6 bases, with 12 bases lying between them. DNA for the CDR3: TGTGCCAGCAGTGAAAGCGGGCAGGGCGAGCAGTACTTC. Amino acid sequence: CASSESGQGEQYF.

Here the CDR3 DNA reads TGTGCCAGCAGTTTAGGTTCTGGTGGAAACACCATATATTTT. Translation gives CASSLGSGGNTIYF. The chain recombines TRBV28 with TRBJ1-3, with D uncertain. V lost 2 bases and J lost 3, with 8 bases in between. The CDR3 has 14 residues. CDR1 is MDHEN and CDR2 is SYDVKM in the germline V gene.

The chain's CDR3 is CASSLGMDRAEGYTF. The CDR3 nucleotides are TGCGCCAGCAGCTTGGGAATGGACAGGGCGGAAGGCTACACCTTC. J is TRBJ1-2 and V is TRBV5-1; 8 nucleotides match TRBD1. CDR1 SGHRS and CDR2 YFSETQ come from the germline V gene. V gave up 0 bases and J gave up 8 bases; unmatched junction bases: 9. This CDR3 has 15 residues.